This T cell receptor (beta chain) originates from a study of T cell responses to AZD1222 COVID-19 vaccine. J gave up 6 bases and V 6 bases, and 5 bases lay outside the gene matches. The CDR3 is made up of 13 amino acids. The repertoire was sequenced with immunoSEQ multiplex PCR; TCRdb's copy has only in-frame clones and lacks some. The repertoire consists of roughly 100,000 clones, with about 88% occurring once and the leading ten covering around 9.1%. The material sequenced was peripheral blood, taken on day 0 of AZD1222 vaccination. The TCR sequence derives from an adult in good health. This rearrangement joins TRBV12-3 or TRBV12-4 to TRBJ2-1; 7 nucleotides agree with TRBD1. DNA of the CDR3: TGTGCCAGCAGACCAACAGGGGCCAATGAGCAGTTCTTC. It translates to CASRPTGANEQFF.